This TCR beta chain came from a study of T cells in Graves' hyperthyroidism and ophthalmopathy. This clonotype was observed at least ten times. The antigen is unknown. The study, taken as a whole, reports: Blood also held most thyroid clonotypes expanded beyond 0.001. The model made its ophthalmopathy prediction, and onset followed a median approximately six months later.

Amplified TCR beta CDR3 regions derived from RNA transcripts. An initial round of RT-PCR targeting the TCR CDR3 relied on the HTBI primer set. Each CDR3 protein is one row after TCRdb ran MiXCR on the multiplex PCR reads. The sample holds 300,000 to 400,000 distinct CDR3 sequences, 13% to 15% seen once. With 4 bases removed from V and 0 bases from J, the gap between germline ends came to 15 bases. CDR1 and CDR2 (germline): DFQATT, SNEGSKA (reference sequence). The CDR3 has 15 residues. With duration under 3 months, ophthalmopathy was active: Clinical Activity Score at least 3, NOSPECS at least 4. V and J are TRBV20-1 and TRBJ1-1; D unclear. Sequencing input: blood. The sequence derives from a woman in her thirties with Graves' ophthalmopathy. The CDR3, as DNA: TGCAGTGCTAACTCAGGACCTACGATGAACACTGAAGCTTTCTTT. This sequence encodes CSANSGPTMNTEAFF.